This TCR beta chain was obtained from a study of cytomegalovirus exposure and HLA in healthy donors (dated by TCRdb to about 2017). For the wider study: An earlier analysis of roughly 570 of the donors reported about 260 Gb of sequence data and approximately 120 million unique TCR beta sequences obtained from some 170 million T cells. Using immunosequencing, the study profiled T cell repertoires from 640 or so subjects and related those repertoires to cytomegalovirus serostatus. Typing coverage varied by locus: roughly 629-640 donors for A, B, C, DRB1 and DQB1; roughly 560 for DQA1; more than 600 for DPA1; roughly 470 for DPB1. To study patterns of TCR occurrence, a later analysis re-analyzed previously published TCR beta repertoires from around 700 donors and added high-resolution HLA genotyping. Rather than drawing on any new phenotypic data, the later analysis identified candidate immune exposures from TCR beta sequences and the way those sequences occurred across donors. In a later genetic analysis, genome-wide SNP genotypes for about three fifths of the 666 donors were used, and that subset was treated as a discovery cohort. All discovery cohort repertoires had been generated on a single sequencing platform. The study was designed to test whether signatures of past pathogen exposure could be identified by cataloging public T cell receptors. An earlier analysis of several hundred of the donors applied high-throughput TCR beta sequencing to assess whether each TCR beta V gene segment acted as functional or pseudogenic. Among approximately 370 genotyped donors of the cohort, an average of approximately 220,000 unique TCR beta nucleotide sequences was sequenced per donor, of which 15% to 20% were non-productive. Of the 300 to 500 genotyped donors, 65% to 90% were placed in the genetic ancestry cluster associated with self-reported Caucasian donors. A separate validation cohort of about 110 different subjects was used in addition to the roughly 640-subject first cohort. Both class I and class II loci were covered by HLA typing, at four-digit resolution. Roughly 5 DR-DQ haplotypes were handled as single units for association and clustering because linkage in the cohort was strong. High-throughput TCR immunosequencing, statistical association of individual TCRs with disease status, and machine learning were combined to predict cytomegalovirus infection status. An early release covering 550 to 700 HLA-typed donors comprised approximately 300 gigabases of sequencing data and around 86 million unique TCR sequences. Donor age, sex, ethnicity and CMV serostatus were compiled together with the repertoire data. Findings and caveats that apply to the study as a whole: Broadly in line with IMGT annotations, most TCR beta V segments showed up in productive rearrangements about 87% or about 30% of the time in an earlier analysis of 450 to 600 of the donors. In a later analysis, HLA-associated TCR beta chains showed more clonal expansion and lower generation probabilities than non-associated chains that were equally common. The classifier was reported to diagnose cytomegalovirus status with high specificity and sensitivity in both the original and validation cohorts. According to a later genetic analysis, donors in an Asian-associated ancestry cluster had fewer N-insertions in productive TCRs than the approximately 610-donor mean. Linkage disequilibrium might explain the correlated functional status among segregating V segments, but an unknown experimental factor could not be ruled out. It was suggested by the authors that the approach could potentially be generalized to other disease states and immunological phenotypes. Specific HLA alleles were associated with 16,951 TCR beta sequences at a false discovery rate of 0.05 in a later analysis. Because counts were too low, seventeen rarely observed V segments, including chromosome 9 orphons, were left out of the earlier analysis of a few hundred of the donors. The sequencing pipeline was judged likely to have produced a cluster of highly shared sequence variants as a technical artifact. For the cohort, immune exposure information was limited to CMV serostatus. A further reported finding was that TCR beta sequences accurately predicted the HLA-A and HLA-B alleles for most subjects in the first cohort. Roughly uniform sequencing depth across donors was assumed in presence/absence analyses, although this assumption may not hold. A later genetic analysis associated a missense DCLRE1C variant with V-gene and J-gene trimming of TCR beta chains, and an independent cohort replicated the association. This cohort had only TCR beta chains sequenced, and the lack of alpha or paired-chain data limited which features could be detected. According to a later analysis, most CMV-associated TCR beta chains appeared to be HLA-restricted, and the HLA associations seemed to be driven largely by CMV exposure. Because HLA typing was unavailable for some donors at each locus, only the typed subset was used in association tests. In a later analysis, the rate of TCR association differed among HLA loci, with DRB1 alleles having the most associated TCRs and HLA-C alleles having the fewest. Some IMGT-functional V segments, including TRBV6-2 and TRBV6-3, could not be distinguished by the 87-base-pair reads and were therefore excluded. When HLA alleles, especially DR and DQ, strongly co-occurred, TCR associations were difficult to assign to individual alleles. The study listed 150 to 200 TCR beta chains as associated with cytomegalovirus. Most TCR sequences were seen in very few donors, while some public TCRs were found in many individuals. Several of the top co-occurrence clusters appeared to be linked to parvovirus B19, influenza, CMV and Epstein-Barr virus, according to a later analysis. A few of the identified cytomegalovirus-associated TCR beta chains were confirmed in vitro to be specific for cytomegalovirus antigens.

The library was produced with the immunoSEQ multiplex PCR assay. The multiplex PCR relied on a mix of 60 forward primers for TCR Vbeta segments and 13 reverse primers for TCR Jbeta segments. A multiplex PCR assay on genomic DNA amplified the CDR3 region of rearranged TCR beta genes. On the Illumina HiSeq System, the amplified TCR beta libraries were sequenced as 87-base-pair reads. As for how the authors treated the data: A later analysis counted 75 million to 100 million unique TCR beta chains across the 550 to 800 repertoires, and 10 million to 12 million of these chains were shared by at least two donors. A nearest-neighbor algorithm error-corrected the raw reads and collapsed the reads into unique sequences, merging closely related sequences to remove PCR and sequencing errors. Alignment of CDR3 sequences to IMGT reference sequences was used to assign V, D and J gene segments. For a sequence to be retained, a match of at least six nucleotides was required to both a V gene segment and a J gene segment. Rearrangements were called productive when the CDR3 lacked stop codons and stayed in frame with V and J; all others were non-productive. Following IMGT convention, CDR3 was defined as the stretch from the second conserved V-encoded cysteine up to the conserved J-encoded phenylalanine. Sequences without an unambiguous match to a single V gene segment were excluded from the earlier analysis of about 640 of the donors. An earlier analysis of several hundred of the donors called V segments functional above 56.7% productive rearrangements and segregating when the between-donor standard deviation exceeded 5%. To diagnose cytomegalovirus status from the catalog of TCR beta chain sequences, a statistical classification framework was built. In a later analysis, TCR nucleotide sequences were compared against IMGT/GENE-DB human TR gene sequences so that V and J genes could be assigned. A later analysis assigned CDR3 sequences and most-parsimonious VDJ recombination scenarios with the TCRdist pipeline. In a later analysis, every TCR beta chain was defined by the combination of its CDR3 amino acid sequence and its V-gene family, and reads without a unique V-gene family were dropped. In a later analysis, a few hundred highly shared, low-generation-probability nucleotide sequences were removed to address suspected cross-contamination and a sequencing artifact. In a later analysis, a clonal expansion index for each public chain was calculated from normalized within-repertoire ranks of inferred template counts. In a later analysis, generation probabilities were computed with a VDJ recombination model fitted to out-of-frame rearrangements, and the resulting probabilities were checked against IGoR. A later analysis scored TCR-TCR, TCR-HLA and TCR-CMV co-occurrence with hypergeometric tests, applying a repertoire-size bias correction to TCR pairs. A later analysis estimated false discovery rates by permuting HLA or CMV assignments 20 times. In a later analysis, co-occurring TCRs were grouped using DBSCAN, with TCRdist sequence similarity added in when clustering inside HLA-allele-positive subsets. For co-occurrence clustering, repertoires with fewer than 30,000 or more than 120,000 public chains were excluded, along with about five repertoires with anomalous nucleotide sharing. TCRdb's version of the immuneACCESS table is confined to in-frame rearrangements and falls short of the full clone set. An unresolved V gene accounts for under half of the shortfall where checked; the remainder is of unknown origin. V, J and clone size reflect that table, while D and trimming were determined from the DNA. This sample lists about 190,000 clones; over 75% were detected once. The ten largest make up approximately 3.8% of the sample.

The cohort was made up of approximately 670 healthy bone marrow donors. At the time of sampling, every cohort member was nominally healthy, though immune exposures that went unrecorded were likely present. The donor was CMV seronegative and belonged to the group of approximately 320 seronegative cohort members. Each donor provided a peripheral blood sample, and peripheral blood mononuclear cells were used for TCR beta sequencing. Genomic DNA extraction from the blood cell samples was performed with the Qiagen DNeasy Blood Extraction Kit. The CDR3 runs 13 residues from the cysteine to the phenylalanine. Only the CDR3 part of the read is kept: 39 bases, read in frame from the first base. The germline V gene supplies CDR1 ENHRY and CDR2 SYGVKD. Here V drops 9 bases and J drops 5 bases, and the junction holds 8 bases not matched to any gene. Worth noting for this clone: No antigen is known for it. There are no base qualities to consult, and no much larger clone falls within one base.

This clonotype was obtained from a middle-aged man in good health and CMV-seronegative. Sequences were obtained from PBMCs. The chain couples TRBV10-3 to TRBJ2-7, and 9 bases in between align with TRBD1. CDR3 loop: CAIRQGQGNEQYF. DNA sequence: TGTGCCATAAGACAGGGACAGGGTAACGAGCAGTACTTC.